The clone carrying this T cell receptor (beta chain) was detected a few times. Its antigen is undetermined. These data belong to a study of blood T cells in healthy people across ages. Notes on the study in general: Leaving the PBMCs unsorted stopped any conclusive comparison of naive versus antigen-experienced cells.

Through a sample-barcoded 5' primer and a J-beta primer mix, a second PCR was run for 7 to 11 cycles. TCRdb itself ran the 5' RACE reads through MiXCR, one entry per CDR3 protein. The data contain around 990,000 distinct CDR3 sequences, approximately 26% of them singletons. V trimming: 2 bases; J trimming: 6 bases; junction bases outside the gene matches: 8. This CDR3 comprises 15 residues. CDR1 is SGHTA and CDR2 is FQGNSA in the germline V gene. These data were also reused for a study on T cells of mothers and their children.

The receptor was isolated from a girl aged 2 to 10 in good health. The specimen sequenced was blood. This rearrangement joins TRBV7-2 to TRBJ2-7; 9 bases agree with TRBD2. CDR3 coding DNA: TGTGCCAGCAGCTTAACCCCGGGACTAGCTGTCGAGCAGTACTTC. Translation: CASSLTPGLAVEQYF.